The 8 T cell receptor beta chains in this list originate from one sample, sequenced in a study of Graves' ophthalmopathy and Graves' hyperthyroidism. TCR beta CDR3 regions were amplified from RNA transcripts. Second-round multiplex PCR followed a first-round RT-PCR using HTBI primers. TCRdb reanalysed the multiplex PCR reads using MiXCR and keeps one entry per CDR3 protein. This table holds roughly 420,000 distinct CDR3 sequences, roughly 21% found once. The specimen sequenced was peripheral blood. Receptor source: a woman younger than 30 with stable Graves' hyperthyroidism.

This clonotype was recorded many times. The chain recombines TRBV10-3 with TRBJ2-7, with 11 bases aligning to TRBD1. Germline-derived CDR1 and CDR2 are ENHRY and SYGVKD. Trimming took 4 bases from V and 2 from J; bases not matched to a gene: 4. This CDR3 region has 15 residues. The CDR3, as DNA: TGTGCCATCAGTGGACAGGGACAGGGGGCCTACGAGCAGTACTTC. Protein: CAISGQGQGAYEQYF.

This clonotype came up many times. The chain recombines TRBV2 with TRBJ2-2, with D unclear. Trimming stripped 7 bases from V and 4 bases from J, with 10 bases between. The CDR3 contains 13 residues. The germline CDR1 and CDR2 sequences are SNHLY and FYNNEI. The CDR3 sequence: CASTASATGELFF. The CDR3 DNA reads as TGTGCCAGCACAGCATCCGCCACCGGGGAGCTGTTTTTT.

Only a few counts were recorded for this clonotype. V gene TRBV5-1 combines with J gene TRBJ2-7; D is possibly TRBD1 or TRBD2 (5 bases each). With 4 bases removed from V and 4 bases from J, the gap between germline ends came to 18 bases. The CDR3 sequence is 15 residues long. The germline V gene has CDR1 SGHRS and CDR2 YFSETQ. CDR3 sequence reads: CASSPTRGELYEQYF. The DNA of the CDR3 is TGCGCCAGCAGCCCCACCCGGGGCGAATTATACGAGCAGTACTTC.

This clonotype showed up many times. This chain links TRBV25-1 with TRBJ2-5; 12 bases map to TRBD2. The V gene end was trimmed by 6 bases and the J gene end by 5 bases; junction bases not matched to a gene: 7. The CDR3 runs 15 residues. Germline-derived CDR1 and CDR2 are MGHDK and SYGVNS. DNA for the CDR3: TGTGCCAGCAGCGGGAGGACTAGCGGGAACGAGACCCAGTACTTC. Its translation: CASSGRTSGNETQYF. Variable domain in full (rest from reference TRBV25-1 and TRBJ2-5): EADIYQTPRYLVIGTGKKITLECSQTMGHDKMYWYQQDPGMELHLIHYSYGVNSTEKGDLSSESTVSRIRTEHFPLTLESARPSHTSQYLCASSGRTSGNETQYFGPGTRLLVL.

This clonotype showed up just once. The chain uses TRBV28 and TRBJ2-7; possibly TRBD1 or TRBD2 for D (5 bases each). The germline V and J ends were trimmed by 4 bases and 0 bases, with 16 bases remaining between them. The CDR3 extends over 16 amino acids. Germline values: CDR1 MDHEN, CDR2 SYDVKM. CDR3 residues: CASSSRETAYSYEQYF. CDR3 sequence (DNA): TGTGCCAGCAGTTCAAGGGAGACAGCTTACTCCTACGAGCAGTACTTC.

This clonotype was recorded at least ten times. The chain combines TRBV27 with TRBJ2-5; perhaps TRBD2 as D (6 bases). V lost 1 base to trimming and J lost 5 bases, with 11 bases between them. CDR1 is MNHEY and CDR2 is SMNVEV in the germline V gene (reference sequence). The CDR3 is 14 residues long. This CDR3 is CASSLLGGMETQYF. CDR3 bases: TGTGCCAGCAGTTTATTGGGCGGGATGGAGACCCAGTACTTC.

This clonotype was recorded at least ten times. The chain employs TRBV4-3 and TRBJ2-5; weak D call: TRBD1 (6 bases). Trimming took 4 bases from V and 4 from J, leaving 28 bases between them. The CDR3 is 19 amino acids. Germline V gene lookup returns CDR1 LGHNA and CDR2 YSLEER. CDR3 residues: CASSLILEGTTALGETQYF. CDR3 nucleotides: TGCGCCAGCAGCCTGATACTAGAGGGGACAACCGCGCTGGGAGAGACCCAGTACTTC.

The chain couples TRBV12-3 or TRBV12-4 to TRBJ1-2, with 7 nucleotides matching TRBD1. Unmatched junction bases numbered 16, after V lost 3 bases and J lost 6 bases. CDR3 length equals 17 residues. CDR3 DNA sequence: TGTGCCAGCAGTTTCCGCCCTTACGACAGGGATGGTGATGGCTACACCTTC. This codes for CASSFRPYDRDGDGYTF.